The 20 T cell receptor beta chains in this list originate from one sample, sequenced in a study of blood T cell repertoires in COVID-19. Here immunoSEQ multiplex PCR was the method, and the copy in TCRdb shows in-frame clones only, minus some. The sample records 25,000 to 30,000 clones, approximately 77% being singletons. The sequenced material came from peripheral blood. The receptor source for this set is a man of 80 years or more with active or convalescent COVID-19.

The chain links TRBV18 to TRBJ1-1, with 7 bases fitting TRBD1. V was pared by 5 bases and J by 0 bases, with 3 bases of the junction left unmatched. The CDR3 consists of 14 residues. Germline CDR1 reads KGHSH; CDR2 reads LQKENI. The CDR3 loop reads CASSSDRLNTEAFF. The CDR3 DNA sequence: TGTGCCAGCTCATCGGACAGGTTGAACACTGAAGCTTTCTTT.

This clone has just a few counts. V usage is TRBV19 and J usage is TRBJ2-1, with D possibly being TRBD2 (5 bases). The CDR3 covers 16 residues. Deletions cut 6 bases from V and 1 base from J, with 16 bases between. Looked up from germline, CDR1 is LNHDA and CDR2 is SQIVND (reference sequence). The CDR3 here is CASSPLGSASYNEQFF. The CDR3 DNA is TGTGCCAGTAGCCCACTAGGTAGCGCTTCCTACAATGAGCAGTTCTTC.

A few counts support this clone. The V call is TRBV5-4, the J call TRBJ2-3; the D gene is possibly TRBD2 (6 bases). Germline V gives CDR1 SGHNT, CDR2 YYREEE (reference sequence). The V gene lost 1 base and the J gene lost 4 bases, with 7 bases spanning the gap. CDR3 length: 13 amino acids. The CDR3: CASSLWGADTQYF. The CDR3 nucleotides are TGTGCCAGCAGCTTGTGGGGGGCAGATACGCAGTATTTT.

This chain connects TRBV21-1 to TRBJ1-5; the table's D call, TRBD1, was not checked against the DNA. TRBV21-1 is marked as a pseudogene. There are 13 residues in the CDR3. Written as DNA, the CDR3 is TGTGCCGGGAAGACAGAGGGCAATCAGCCCCAGCATTTT. Protein sequence: CAGKTEGNQPQHF.

This clone was detected a few times. This chain links TRBV7-2 with TRBJ2-7; 9 nucleotides agree with TRBD1. Germline-derived CDR1 and CDR2 are SGHTA and FQGNSA. The CDR3 covers 15 residues. V trimming: 5 bases; J trimming: 2 bases; junction bases outside the gene matches: 7. The CDR3 reads CASSMGQGKAYEQYF. CDR3 sequence (DNA): TGTGCCAGCAGCATGGGACAGGGTAAAGCCTACGAGCAGTACTTC.

V and J are TRBV2 and TRBJ2-2, with 11 positions matching TRBD1. The J segment lost 5 bases and the V segment lost 6 bases, leaving 5 bases of the junction unmatched. The CDR3 runs to 15 residues. Germline values: CDR1 SNHLY, CDR2 FYNNEI. The CDR3 DNA reads as TGTGCCAGCAGCCGCGGACAGGGGGCGACCGGGGAGCTGTTTTTT. Encoded protein: CASSRGQGATGELFF. Full variable domain (outside the CDR3, taken from reference TRBV2 and TRBJ2-2): EPEVTQTPSHQVTQMGQEVILRCVPISNHLYFYWYRQILGQKVEFLVSFYNNEISEKSEIFDDQFSVERPDGSNFTLKIRSTKLEDSAMYFCASSRGQGATGELFFGEGSRLTVL.

The rearrangement links TRBV28 to TRBJ2-3; maybe TRBD2 (5 bases). Trimming removed 7 bases at V and 1 base at J, with 18 bases between. CDR3 length equals 16 residues. Germline CDR1 is MDHEN and CDR2 is SYDVKM. DNA for the CDR3: TGTGCCAGCACCCAAAGCTCGGTTAGCGGCACAGATACGCAGTATTTT. It is translated as CASTQSSVSGTDTQYF.

The rearrangement links TRBV6-6 to TRBJ1-5; TRBD1 might be the D (6 bases). Germline V lookup: CDR1 MNHNY, CDR2 SVGAGI (reference sequence). This CDR3 has 14 amino acids. Trimming took 5 bases from V and 3 from J, leaving 11 bases between them. The CDR3: CASSLTGINQPQHF. CDR3 nucleotide sequence: TGTGCCAGCAGTCTTACAGGGATCAATCAGCCCCAGCATTTT.

The chain carries TRBV5-6 and TRBJ2-7; 7 bases are shared with TRBD2. This CDR3 spans 15 amino acids. V was pared by 0 bases and J by 6 bases, with 9 bases of the junction left unmatched. Germline values: CDR1 SGHDT, CDR2 YYEEEE. CDR3 sequence: CASSLGSGPGGEQYF. The CDR3 region has the DNA TGTGCCAGCAGCTTGGGTAGCGGGCCTGGTGGCGAGCAGTACTTC.

V and J are TRBV21-1 and TRBJ2-5; TRBD1, as called in the table, went unchecked against the DNA. TRBV21-1 is shown as a pseudogene. This CDR3 is 12 amino acids long. CDR3 DNA sequence: TGTGCCAGCAGCGGACAACAAGAGACCCAGTACTTC. Protein product: CASSGQQETQYF.

The genes are TRBV11-1 and TRBJ2-2; weak D call: TRBD2 (6 bases). Trimming cost V 1 base and J 2 bases, with 8 bases left between them. Germline loops: CDR1 SGHAT, CDR2 FQDESV (reference sequence). This CDR3 contains 15 residues. CDR3 in amino acids: CASSLVAGNTGELFF. DNA of the CDR3: TGTGCCAGCAGCTTAGTGGCGGGAAACACCGGGGAGCTGTTTTTT.

The V call is TRBV4-2, the J call TRBJ2-7, with D perhaps matching TRBD1 (6 bases). Germline V gene lookup returns CDR1 LGHNA and CDR2 YNFKEQ. The CDR3 consists of 16 residues. With 0 bases removed from V and 0 bases from J, the gap between germline ends came to 12 bases. In DNA form, the CDR3 reads TGTGCCAGCAGCCAAGATCTCGGGACACTCTCCTACGAGCAGTACTTC. Translating it yields CASSQDLGTLSYEQYF.

The chain has TRBV15 and TRBJ2-7, with D maybe TRBD2 (6 bases). The CDR3 is 14 amino acids. Germline values: CDR1 LNHNV, CDR2 YYDKDF (reference sequence). Deletions cut 0 bases from V and 4 bases from J, with 10 bases between. CDR3 sequence: CATSRERRGYEQYF. The CDR3 DNA is TGTGCCACCAGCAGAGAGAGGAGGGGTTACGAGCAGTACTTC. Together with reference TRBV15 and TRBJ2-7, the CDR3 gives the full variable domain: DAMVIQNPRYQVTQFGKPVTLSCSQTLNHNVMYWYQQKSSQAPKLLFHYYDKDFNNEADTPDNFQSRRPNTSFCFLDIRSPGLGDTAMYLCATSRERRGYEQYFGPGTRLTVT.

This chain connects TRBV6-2 or TRBV6-3 to TRBJ2-2; D is undetermined. This CDR3 has 12 residues. V lost 4 bases to trimming and J lost 4 bases, with 4 bases between them. From germline, CDR1 is MNHEY and CDR2 SVGEGT. The CDR3 coding sequence is TGTGCCAGCAGTTCTTTCACCGGGGAGCTGTTTTTT. Amino acid sequence: CASSSFTGELFF.

The chain uses TRBV21-1 and TRBJ2-7; TRBD2 was called by the table and not checked on the DNA. TRBV21-1 is a pseudogene. The CDR3 sequence is 16 residues long. The CDR3, as DNA: TGTGCCAGCAGCCACCTACCGGGACTAGAAGGTTACGAGCAGTACTTC. Protein product: CASSHLPGLEGYEQYF.

The gene calls are TRBV27 and TRBJ2-7, with D possibly being TRBD1 (6 bases). This CDR3 is 16 amino acids long. The germline V and J ends were trimmed by 6 bases and 6 bases, with 24 bases remaining between them. Germline assignment: CDR1 MNHEY and CDR2 SMNVEV (reference sequence). The CDR3 sequence: CASRPEPNRDVGEQYF. Here the CDR3 DNA reads TGTGCCAGCAGACCCGAACCCAACAGGGATGTGGGCGAGCAGTACTTC.

The rearrangement links TRBV3-1 (or the pseudogene TRBV3-2) to TRBJ2-1; D may be TRBD2 (6 bases). Trimming took 4 bases from V and 7 from J, leaving 11 bases between them. The CDR3 covers 13 residues. Germline assignment: CDR1 LGHDT and CDR2 YNNKEL (reference sequence). The CDR3 bases are TGTGCCAGCAGCCCGCGGGGCCAAAATGAGCAGTTCTTC. Amino acids: CASSPRGQNEQFF.

The chain combines TRBV9 with TRBJ1-1; possible D gene TRBD1, 6 bases. Germline lookup yields CDR1 SGDLS and CDR2 YYNGEE. V lost 4 bases, J lost 4 bases, and 14 bases lay in between. This CDR3 has 14 residues. CDR3 DNA: TGTGCCAGCAGCCCAGAGGGGGGGCCCACTGAAGCTTTCTTT. Amino acids: CASSPEGGPTEAFF.

This clone turned up a few times. V gene TRBV7-2 combines with J gene TRBJ2-7; TRBD1 matches 9 bases. There are 17 residues in the CDR3. From germline, CDR1 is SGHTA and CDR2 FQGNSA. Trimming at V came to 7 bases and at J to 1 base, leaving 14 bases not matched to a gene. CDR3: CASTPGEGQGPSYEQYF. CDR3 DNA sequence: TGTGCCAGCACCCCCGGTGAGGGACAGGGTCCTTCCTACGAGCAGTACTTC.

V is TRBV11-2 and J is TRBJ1-1; 8 bases fit TRBD1. J lost 5 bases, V lost 5 bases, and 4 bases had no gene match. Looked up from germline, CDR1 is SGHAT and CDR2 is FQNNGV. The CDR3 runs to 13 residues. The CDR3 coding sequence is TGTGCCAGCAGCACCCGGACAGGGACTGAAGCTTTCTTT. This sequence encodes CASSTRTGTEAFF.